This T cell receptor beta chain comes out of a study of Ad26.COV2.S vaccination and SARS-CoV-2 variants. The V and J ends lost 5 bases and 0 bases respectively, with 11 bases between them. CDR1 and CDR2 from the germline V gene are LNHDA and SQIVND (reference sequence). CDR3 length: 15 residues. TCRdb's copy holds only in-frame clones and misses some; the assay was immunoSEQ multiplex PCR. The data contain under 400,000 clones, roughly 84% of them singletons. This clone showed up just a few times. The antigen is undetermined. Overall study findings and caveats: An underestimation of total T cell responses may have resulted from the TCR breadth and depth analyses.

Treatment here: 15 to 20 received Ad26.COV2.S at low or high dose, single or two shots; about five received placebo; per-sample allocation not given. The samples were gathered on day 63 after the first injection of vaccine or placebo. Sequenced here: peripheral blood, sampled in a trial of Ad26.COV2.S vaccine versus placebo. This TCR was sampled from a person between 18 and 59 years old who received the Ad26.COV2.S COVID-19 vaccine or a placebo. The chain recombines TRBV19 with TRBJ1-5, with no clear D. Here the CDR3 reads CASSLQPFSNQPQHF. Here the CDR3 DNA reads TGTGCCAGTAGTCTACAGCCGTTTAGCAATCAGCCCCAGCATTTT.